Below, one T cell receptor (beta chain) is given with its context. The junction had 10 bases not matched to a gene; V was cut back by 5 bases and J by 7 bases. There are 14 residues in the CDR3. Germline V gene sequence: CDR1 SGHTA, CDR2 FQGNSA. Original methodology: Estimates of nucleated cell counts were drawn from the amplification of reference gene primers. Some clones are missing from TCRdb's copy, which holds only in-frame ones; the method was immunoSEQ multiplex PCR. Clonal size and the V and J genes are those of that table, whereas D and trimming came from the DNA. The sample includes 70,000 to 75,000 clones, roughly 85% seen only once; the top ten take under 2%. The data originate from a study of blood T cell repertoires in COVID-19. Study background: The United States, Italy and Spain provided the acute and convalescent COVID-19 samples. PBMCs, B-cell-depleted T cells, or T cells were the source of the cDNA or gDNA that made up the material.

The chain recombines TRBV7-2 with TRBJ2-5, with 7 positions matching TRBD2. The clonotype originates from a woman in her sixties or seventies with acute or convalescent COVID-19. The sequenced sample was peripheral blood. CDR3 residues: CASSKGTTKVTQYF. The CDR3, as DNA: TGTGCCAGCAGCAAAGGGACTACTAAGGTGACCCAGTACTTC.